This T cell receptor beta chain was sequenced for a study of technical replicates of blood from a handful of donors. The protocol was immunoSEQ multiplex PCR, while the TCRdb copy is restricted to in-frame clones and leaves out a portion. The sample gives about 66,000 clones, 88% of which show up once; 4% to 5% is in the top ten. V was cut by 3 bases and J by 7 bases, with 21 bases left in between. Germline lookup yields CDR1 LNHDA and CDR2 SQIVND (reference sequence). CDR3 length: 16 amino acids. The source material was PBMCs. J is TRBJ1-2 and V is TRBV19; TRBD1 is a possible D gene (5 bases). The sequence was collected from a human donor in good health. Some clones in this sample may be carry-over from other donors' samples. CDR3 amino acids: CASSISRTITPGGYTF. CDR3 nucleotide sequence: TGTGCCAGTAGTATCTCCCGGACAATAACTCCGGGTGGCTACACCTTC.